The 15 T cell receptor beta chains below come from one sample, sequenced in a study of tumor-infiltrating lymphocytes in primary liver carcinoma. Scientists recovered RNA and DNA together from roughly 20-30 mg of unsorted bulk tissue. The investigators made TCR beta cDNA from approximately 0.5 ug total RNA, using a constant-region primer. Researchers made the TCR beta libraries by running three nested multiplex PCR rounds with slightly modified ARM-PCR. Primers for the first two PCR rounds were TRBV1-TRBV30 forward primers and a C-beta reverse primer (about 10 cycles per round). One entry per CDR3 protein, called by TCRdb with MiXCR from the multiplex PCR reads. The sample holds some 94,000 distinct CDR3 sequences; around 63% are singletons and the top ten take roughly 10%. Input material: liver tumor tissue from sampling region 5. The subset: tumor region T5, tumor centre. The receptors stem from a woman aged 55-70 years with primary liver carcinoma and hepatitis B virus infection.

The table lists this clonotype with a count of one. The junction does not match germline at one end; this may be a read error. The chain uses TRBV11-2 and TRBJ2-3, with D perhaps TRBD1 (6 bases). Germline V gene data show CDR1 as SGHAT and CDR2 as FQNNGV. This CDR3 comprises 12 residues. The CDR3 bases are TGTGCTAGCAGCCCCTGGACAGATATGCAGTATTTT. Its protein is CASSPWTDMQYF.

In its sample, this clonotype was seen once. The junction departs from germline at one end; a sequencing error may be responsible. The J gene is TRBJ2-7, the V gene TRBV6-5, with 7 bases matching TRBD1. The CDR3 totals 15 residues. CDR1 MNHEY and CDR2 SVGAGI come from the germline V gene. The DNA of the CDR3 is TGTGCCAACCGTAGCCCCCGGGACAGCCACTACGAGCACTACTTC. Amino acid sequence: CANRSPRDSHYEHYF.

As concerns this clonotype: The junction does not match germline at one end; this may be a read error. J is TRBJ2-3 and V is TRBV6-6; 11 nucleotides agree with TRBD2. Germline V CDR1 and CDR2: MNHNY, SVGAGI (reference sequence). This CDR3 is 15 amino acids long. This chain's CDR3 is CTSSTSGGSTDTQCF. CDR3 nucleotides: TGTACCAGCAGTACTAGCGGGGGTAGCACAGATACGCAGTGTTTT.

This clonotype has at least ten counts. The rearrangement joins TRBV6-6 to TRBJ2-7; 10 bases match TRBD1. The CDR3 has 13 amino acids. Trimming removed 7 bases from V and 5 bases from J; junction bases left unmatched: 5. Germline V gene lookup returns CDR1 MNHNY and CDR2 SVGAGI (reference sequence). CDR3 sequence: CASTRQGADEQYF. CDR3 coding DNA: TGTGCCAGCACAAGACAGGGGGCAGACGAGCAGTACTTC.

Only a few counts were recorded for this clonotype. CDR3: CASRRTGSPTAANVLTF. The CDR3 region has the DNA TGTGCCAGCAGAAGGACAGGCTCCCCTACCGCGGCCAACGTCCTGACTTTC. V usage is TRBV12-3 or TRBV12-4 and J usage is TRBJ2-6, with TRBD1 matching 7 bases. The CDR3 spans 17 residues. J gave up 6 bases and V 6 bases, and 14 bases lay outside the gene matches.

The rearrangement uses TRBV11-2 and TRBJ2-7; 10 bases match TRBD2. From germline, CDR1 is SGHAT and CDR2 FQNNGV. V was pared by 0 bases and J by 5 bases, with 4 bases of the junction left unmatched. CDR3 size: 15 residues. In DNA form, the CDR3 reads TGTGCCAGCAGCTTAGAGTCTAGCGGGAGCGACGAGCAGTACTTC. Protein product: CASSLESSGSDEQYF.

To note about this clonotype: Germline is not matched at one junction end, which may reflect a read error. The rearrangement links TRBV29-1 to TRBJ2-6, with D possibly TRBD2 on 7 matching bases. The CDR3 spans 14 residues. Germline assignment: CDR1 SQVTM and CDR2 ANQGSEA. The CDR3 loop reads CSVEGGAGANVMTF. DNA of the CDR3: TGCAGTGTTGAAGGGGGGGCTGGGGCCAACGTCATGACTTTC.

Comments on this clonotype: One end of the junction fails to match germline, which may point to a read error. The V gene is TRBV11-2, the J gene TRBJ2-1, with a tentative D call TRBD2 (5 bases). There are 12 residues in the CDR3. CDR1 and CDR2 from the germline V gene are SGHAT and FQNNGV. The CDR3: CASGRTGDERFF. CDR3 coding DNA: TGTGCCAGCGGCCGGACTGGGGATGAGCGGTTCTTC. Filled out from reference TRBV11-2 and TRBJ2-1, the complete variable domain reads EAGVAQSPRYKIIEKRQSVAFWCNPISGHATLYWYQQILGQGPKLLIQFQNNGVVDDSQLPKDRFSAERLKGVDSTLKIQPAKLEDSAVYLCASGRTGDERFFGPGTRLTVL.

The V gene is TRBV11-2, the J gene TRBJ2-7, with a weak D call TRBD1 (6 bases). The J call is in doubt because the DNA end fits TRBJ2-1 better. The CDR3 loop spans 14 amino acids. The germline CDR1 and CDR2 sequences are SGHAT and FQNNGV. The CDR3 spells CASSPPPGASEQFF. The DNA of the CDR3 is TGTGCCAGCAGTCCCCCTCCAGGGGCTAGCGAGCAGTTCTTC.

This chain uses TRBV7-3 with TRBJ2-1; 11 bases line up with TRBD2. CDR3 length: 15 residues. Trimming cost V 3 bases and J 4 bases; bases outside gene matches: 2. Per germline, CDR1 SGHTA and CDR2 FQGTGA. The CDR3 is CASSFSGREYNEQFF. As DNA, the CDR3 is TGTGCCAGCAGCTTTAGCGGGAGGGAATACAATGAGCAGTTCTTC.

As concerns this clonotype: A junction end diverges from the germline sequence, so it may reflect a read error. J is TRBJ2-5 and V is TRBV6-2 or TRBV6-3, with D perhaps matching TRBD2 (5 bases). Germline CDR1 is MNHEY and CDR2 is SVGEGT. The CDR3 sequence is 15 residues long. CDR3 in amino acids: CANSDARTARETQYF. CDR3 sequence (DNA): TGTGCCAACAGTGACGCCAGGACTGCGAGGGAGACTCAGTACTTC.

This clonotype was seen a few times. This chain's CDR3 is CASSLSGGGTGELFF. In DNA, the CDR3 is TGTGCCAGCAGTTTATCAGGGGGTGGGACCGGGGAGCTGTTTTTT. The chain uses TRBV28 and TRBJ2-2; 7 nucleotides agree with TRBD1. The length of the CDR3 is 15 residues. J was trimmed by 5 bases and V by 1 base; bases with no gene match: 4. Per the germline V gene, CDR1 is MDHEN and CDR2 is SYDVKM.

This clonotype was recorded only once. This CDR3 is missing its conserved last phenylalanine or tryptophan, likely due to a read error. This chain links TRBV28 with TRBJ2-2; 10 nucleotides align to TRBD1. The germline gives CDR1 MDHEN, CDR2 SYDVKM. The CDR3 consists of 15 residues. The ends lost 3 bases at V and 5 bases at J; junction bases unmatched: 3. CDR3 sequence reads: CASSLQGQGTGELFS. In nucleotides, the CDR3 is TGTGCCAGCAGTTTGCAGGGACAGGGGACCGGGGAGCTGTTTTCT.

In the case of this clonotype: A read error may be the cause here, since a much bigger clone is one base away. CDR3 in DNA: TGTGCCAGCGGCTCGTCCGGGGGGTGGAACGAGCAGTACTTC. Amino acids: CASGSSGGWNEQYF. This sequence joins TRBV5-6 and TRBJ2-7; the match to TRBD2 covers 7 bases. V dropped 7 bases and J dropped 5; count of bases not matched to a gene: 12. The CDR3 is 14 amino acids. Germline V gives CDR1 SGHDT, CDR2 YYEEEE.

This clonotype came up many times. This chain joins TRBV5-1 and TRBJ2-3; perhaps TRBD1 as D (5 bases). The CDR3 length is 15 residues. Germline V gives CDR1 SGHRS, CDR2 YFSETQ. Trimming cost V 0 bases and J 2 bases, with 10 bases left between them. The CDR3 coding sequence is TGCGCCAGCAGCTTGGCTTACAGGACCACAGATACGCAGTATTTT. It translates to CASSLAYRTTDTQYF.